The next 30 T cell receptor beta chains were all read from a single sample in a study of shared clonotypes between healthy human individuals (dated by TCRdb to between 2020 and 2021). Library preparation was by the immunoSEQ multiplex PCR assay. TCRdb limited this immuneACCESS table to in-frame rearrangements with V and J called. A share of clones is missing; checked studies link under half to unresolved V genes, and the rest is unexplained. The sample includes about 96,000 clones, with 40% to 55% observed a single time. Less than 15% of the sample comes from the top ten. Sequencing input: PBMCs. Receptor source: a woman in her 40s in good health. Some clones in this sample may be carry-over from other donors' samples.

The J gene is TRBJ2-5, the V gene TRBV25-1; the D is unclear. The germline V gene has CDR1 MGHDK and CDR2 SYGVNS. This CDR3 has 16 amino acids. The V end was cut by 5 bases, the J end by 3 bases, with 19 bases between. As DNA, the CDR3 is TGTGCCAGCAGTATAGTACACCTAAGTGGGAAAGAGACCCAGTACTTC. It yields the protein CASSIVHLSGKETQYF.

The rearrangement joins TRBV28 to TRBJ2-7; TRBD2 might be the D (6 bases). V was clipped by 3 bases and J by 5 bases, with 11 bases between them. CDR3 size: 13 residues. Looked up from germline, CDR1 is MDHEN and CDR2 is SYDVKM. CDR3 DNA: TGTGCCAGCAGTTTGGTGGGGGGTAACGAGCAGTACTTC. Protein product: CASSLVGGNEQYF.

As for this clone: Only one base separates this from a far larger clonotype, so it likely reflects a read error. The V and J genes are TRBV2 and TRBJ2-7; D uncertain. Germline V gene sequence: CDR1 SNHLY, CDR2 FYNNEI. The CDR3 sequence is 12 residues long. The DNA of the CDR3 is TGTGCCGGCAGCTTCGCCCGCTACGAGCAGTACTTC. This sequence encodes CAGSFARYEQYF.

This clone was observed a few times. V and J are TRBV30 and TRBJ1-1, with 8 bases identical to TRBD1. Germline lookup yields CDR1 GTSNPN and CDR2 SVGIG (reference sequence). J lost 4 bases, V lost 8 bases, and 6 bases had no gene match. There are 12 residues in the CDR3. CDR3 sequence reads: CAQTGGGTEAFF. In DNA, the CDR3 is TGTGCCCAAACAGGGGGTGGCACTGAAGCTTTCTTT.

V is TRBV30 and J is TRBJ2-1; 8 bases line up with TRBD1. The CDR3 is 15 residues long. V dropped 2 bases and J dropped 9; count of bases not matched to a gene: 12. Germline V gives CDR1 GTSNPN, CDR2 SVGIG (reference sequence). CDR3 sequence reads: CAWSLDRVIRREQFF. The CDR3 DNA follows: TGTGCCTGGAGTCTGGACAGGGTCATTCGGCGTGAGCAGTTCTTC.

The CDR3 here is CAEQGDTDTQYF. The DNA for the CDR3 is TGTGCGGAGCAGGGTGACACAGATACGCAGTATTTT. The chain combines TRBV28 with TRBJ2-3; a possible D gene is TRBD1 (5 bases). The CDR3 totals 12 residues. Germline V gene data show CDR1 as MDHEN and CDR2 as SYDVKM.

There are a few counts of this clone. The chain joins TRBV14 to TRBJ1-2; D might be TRBD1 (6 bases). Germline V CDR1 and CDR2: SGHDN, FVKESK. V was shortened by 0 bases and J by 8 bases, with 10 bases between the two germline ends. The CDR3 spans 13 residues. Here the CDR3 reads CASSQDWGRGYTF. The CDR3, as DNA: TGTGCCAGCAGCCAAGATTGGGGGCGAGGCTACACCTTC. Supplemented by reference TRBV14 and TRBJ1-2, the full variable domain reads EAGVTQFPSHSVIEKGQTVTLRCDPISGHDNLYWYRRVMGKEIKFLLHFVKESKQDESGMPNNRFLAERTGGTYSTLKVQPAELEDSGVYFCASSQDWGRGYTFGSGTRLTVV.

The chain carries TRBV18 and TRBJ2-5; TRBD2 agrees at 7 bases. J lost 1 base, V lost 6 bases, and 8 bases had no gene match. Germline V gives CDR1 KGHSH, CDR2 LQKENI. The CDR3 extends over 15 amino acids. DNA of the CDR3: TGTGCCAGCTCCCTCAACGGGGGGATCCAAGAGACCCAGTACTTC. Protein product: CASSLNGGIQETQYF.

There are many counts of this clone. CDR3 region: CASSRGRGGFYEQYF. The CDR3 region has the DNA TGTGCCAGCAGCCGCGGGCGCGGGGGATTCTACGAGCAGTACTTC. J is TRBJ2-7 and V is TRBV5-6; 7 bases agree with TRBD2. CDR1 is SGHDT, CDR2 YYEEEE, per germline. Trimming at V came to 4 bases and at J to 3 bases, leaving 10 bases not matched to a gene. The length of the CDR3 is 15 residues.

This clone was counted between two and nine times. The chain recombines TRBV19 with TRBJ2-6; perhaps TRBD2 as D (5 bases). The CDR3 loop spans 19 amino acids. CDR1 and CDR2 (germline): LNHDA, SQIVND (reference sequence). Trimming shortened V by 4 bases and J by 0 bases, and 19 bases separated the two germline ends. CDR3 sequence (DNA): TGTGCCAGTAGTACCCCGGGGTTGGGCCTAAACTCTGGGGCCAACGTCCTGACTTTC. Protein: CASSTPGLGLNSGANVLTF.

The genes are TRBV5-1 and TRBJ2-1; tentative D call: TRBD1 (6 bases). Germline V gene sequence: CDR1 SGHRS, CDR2 YFSETQ. The CDR3 is made up of 16 amino acids. The V gene lost 2 bases and the J gene lost 0 bases, with 12 bases spanning the gap. CDR3 amino acids: CASSFNTGLSYNEQFF. Here the CDR3 DNA reads TGCGCCAGCAGCTTCAACACAGGGCTCTCCTACAATGAGCAGTTCTTC.

About this clone: A clone one base away is much larger, so this may be a read error. The V and J genes are TRBV11-2 and TRBJ2-5, with D possibly being TRBD1 (5 bases). From germline, CDR1 is SGHAT and CDR2 FQNNGV. The CDR3 is 13 residues long. CDR3 in amino acids: CASASGNQEIQYF. The DNA for the CDR3 is TGTGCCAGCGCGTCAGGGAATCAAGAGATCCAGTACTTC. The full variable domain, with the rest looked up from reference TRBV11-2 and TRBJ2-5, is EAGVAQSPRYKIIEKRQSVAFWCNPISGHATLYWYQQILGQGPKLLIQFQNNGVVDDSQLPKDRFSAERLKGVDSTLKIQPAKLEDSAVYLCASASGNQEIQYFGPGTRLLVL.

This clone has a count of ten or more. V is TRBV19 and J is TRBJ2-1; the D gene is possibly TRBD2 (5 bases). V was trimmed by 3 bases and J by 2 bases, leaving 11 bases between them. The CDR3 is 15 amino acids. The germline V gene has CDR1 LNHDA and CDR2 SQIVND (reference sequence). The CDR3: CASSIAGSPYNEQFF. In DNA, the CDR3 is TGTGCCAGTAGTATTGCGGGTTCGCCCTACAATGAGCAGTTCTTC.

The rearrangement uses TRBV5-4 and TRBJ2-1; D is unclear. V lost 4 bases and J 0 bases, leaving 8 bases between the germline ends. The CDR3 runs to 14 residues. Per germline, CDR1 SGHNT and CDR2 YYREEE (reference sequence). The chain's CDR3 is CASSPYGSYNEQFF. CDR3 sequence (DNA): TGTGCCAGCAGCCCCTATGGCTCCTACAATGAGCAGTTCTTC. The entire variable domain, with the rest obtained from reference TRBV5-4 and TRBJ2-1, is as follows: ETGVTQSPTHLIKTRGQQVTLRCSSQSGHNTVSWYQQALGQGPQFIFQYYREEENGRGNFPPRFSGLQFPNYSSELNVNALELDDSALYLCASSPYGSYNEQFFGPGTRLTVL.

This chain uses TRBV10-3 with TRBJ2-7; possible D gene TRBD2, 6 bases. Germline V gene sequence: CDR1 ENHRY, CDR2 SYGVKD. The CDR3 extends over 14 amino acids. Between the trimmed V and J ends, which lost 5 bases and 2 bases, there was a span of 13 bases. CDR3 in amino acids: CAISSGTLPYEQYF. The CDR3 DNA follows: TGTGCCATCAGTTCCGGGACTCTTCCCTACGAGCAGTACTTC.

This clone was detected only a few times. This chain connects TRBV2 to TRBJ2-5; TRBD2 matches at 13 bases. Near its end, the DNA agrees better with TRBJ2-7, so the J call may be wrong. Germline CDR1 SNHLY, CDR2 FYNNEI. The CDR3 spans 14 residues. In DNA, the CDR3 is TGTGCCATCGGACTAGCGGGAGCAGGGTACGAGCAGTACTTC. This translates into CAIGLAGAGYEQYF.

This clone was picked up a small number of times. The chain carries TRBV6-5 and TRBJ2-5; 7 bases map to TRBD2. This CDR3 is built from 16 residues. The germline gives CDR1 MNHEY, CDR2 SVGAGI. J lost 5 bases, V lost 2 bases, and 11 bases had no gene match. The CDR3 protein is CASSYGPAGEWETQYF. The CDR3 DNA reads TGTGCCAGCAGTTACGGGCCGGCGGGAGAGTGGGAGACCCAGTACTTC.

This clone has a count of ten or more. The rearrangement uses TRBV30 and TRBJ1-4, with no clear D. Germline CDR1 GTSNPN, CDR2 SVGIG (reference sequence). This CDR3 region has 12 residues. V was clipped by 3 bases and J by 8 bases, with 10 bases between them. CDR3 in amino acids: CAWSVAGEKLFF. The CDR3 region has the DNA TGTGCCTGGAGCGTCGCGGGAGAAAAACTGTTTTTT.

A remark on this clone: This may arise from a read error, as a much more abundant clone is one base away. Other DNA sequences in this specimen translate into the identical CDR3. The chain links TRBV9 to TRBJ2-7; maybe TRBD2 (5 bases). Trimming took off 4 bases at V and 3 bases at J, with 14 bases between the two ends. CDR1 and CDR2 from the germline V gene are SGDLS and YYNGEE. This CDR3 spans 14 amino acids. CDR3 DNA: TGTGCCAGCAGCCCGTTTGAGGGCTTCTACGAGCAGTACTTC. This sequence encodes CASSPFEGFYEQYF.

Regarding this clone: A much larger clone lies one base from this, so it may be a read error. V gene TRBV29-1 combines with J gene TRBJ2-3, with D uncertain. The CDR3 has 15 amino acids. The germline V gene has CDR1 SQVTM and CDR2 ANQGSEA. Trimming left V 3 bases short and J 2 bases short, with 15 bases between. The DNA for the CDR3 is TGCAGCGTTGAGGGAACCTCAGTAGACACAGATACGCAGTATTTT. Protein product: CSVEGTSVDTDTQYF.

The chain is built from TRBV27 and TRBJ2-7, with 12 bases matching TRBD2. This CDR3 spans 16 amino acids. J gave up 7 bases and V 7 bases, and 14 bases lay outside the gene matches. From germline, CDR1 is MNHEY and CDR2 SMNVEV (reference sequence). The CDR3 protein is CASKQVIGLAGREQYF. In nucleotides, the CDR3 is TGTGCCAGCAAGCAGGTAATCGGACTAGCGGGAAGAGAGCAGTACTTC.

The chain combines TRBV7-2 with TRBJ2-1; D is uncertain. Looked up from germline, CDR1 is SGHTA and CDR2 is FQGNSA. The CDR3 spans 15 residues. With 2 bases removed from V and 2 bases from J, the gap between germline ends came to 10 bases. The chain's CDR3 is CASSLTARAYNEQFF. CDR3 in DNA: TGTGCCAGCAGCTTAACCGCCCGGGCCTACAATGAGCAGTTCTTC. The full variable domain, completed using reference TRBV7-2 and TRBJ2-1, is GAGVSQSPSNKVTEKGKDVELRCDPISGHTALYWYRQSLGQGLEFLIYFQGNSAPDKSGLPSDRFSAERTGGSVSTLTIQRTQQEDSAVYLCASSLTARAYNEQFFGPGTRLTVL.

The table lists this clone with many counts. The chain employs TRBV6-4 and TRBJ2-2; 7 bases line up with TRBD2. This CDR3 has 15 amino acids. Germline loops: CDR1 MRHNA, CDR2 SNTAGT. V lost 4 bases to trimming and J lost 3 bases; unmatched junction nucleotides: 5. DNA for the CDR3: TGTGCCAGCAGTGTGGAGGCGGGAGACACCGGGGAGCTGTTTTTT. Protein product: CASSVEAGDTGELFF.

This chain joins TRBV29-1 and TRBJ1-3; D remains unclear. V was cut by 1 base and J by 3 bases, with 4 bases left in between. This CDR3 has 12 residues. In germline, CDR1 is SQVTM, CDR2 ANQGSEA. The CDR3 region is CSVEGVGNTIYF. In nucleotides, the CDR3 is TGCAGCGTTGAAGGGGTTGGAAACACCATATATTTT.

The rearrangement links TRBV29-1 to TRBJ2-1, with D possibly being TRBD1 (5 bases). The V gene's germline CDR1 is SQVTM and CDR2 ANQGSEA. The CDR3 is 11 amino acids. The V and J ends lost 4 bases and 12 bases respectively, with 13 bases between them. The CDR3 protein is CSVGYPTGQFF. The CDR3 nucleotides read TGCAGCGTTGGTTATCCCACAGGGCAGTTCTTC.

This clone was counted between two and nine times. Other DNA sequences of this sample code for an identical CDR3. This chain connects TRBV29-1 to TRBJ1-1; no reliable D call. V lost 3 bases to trimming and J lost 7 bases, with 9 bases between them. The CDR3 extends over 11 amino acids. In germline, CDR1 is SQVTM, CDR2 ANQGSEA. The CDR3: CSVEESHEAFF. The CDR3 DNA sequence: TGCAGCGTTGAGGAGTCGCATGAAGCTTTCTTT.

This clone was recorded once. It differs at one base from a far larger clone, so likely a read error. The J gene is TRBJ1-4, the V gene TRBV6-5; D might be TRBD1 (5 bases). CDR1 is MNHEY, CDR2 SVGAGI, per germline. The CDR3 has 12 residues. The CDR3 loop reads CAGSSKQGELFF. In nucleotides, the CDR3 is TGTGCCGGCAGTTCGAAGCAGGGTGAGCTGTTTTTT.

CDR3 sequence reads: CSVASTGGHEQFF. The CDR3 bases are TGCAGCGTAGCCTCGACAGGGGGCCATGAGCAGTTCTTC. The chain links TRBV29-1 to TRBJ2-1; 10 nucleotides line up with TRBD1. Trimming cost V 6 bases and J 8 bases; bases outside gene matches: 7. CDR1 is SQVTM and CDR2 is ANQGSEA in the germline V gene. This CDR3 is 13 amino acids long.

The V and J genes are TRBV5-4 and TRBJ2-1; 8 bases line up with TRBD2. Trimming removed 1 base from V and 6 bases from J; junction bases left unmatched: 3. The germline CDR1 and CDR2 sequences are SGHNT and YYREEE (reference sequence). This CDR3 spans 14 amino acids. CDR3 coding DNA: TGTGCCAGCAGCTTGCCTAGCGGGCCCAATGAGCAGTTCTTC. It translates to CASSLPSGPNEQFF.

This clone was seen ten or more times. The rearrangement uses TRBV14 and TRBJ2-1, with TRBD1 matching 9 bases. Trimming removed 0 bases from V and 2 bases from J; junction bases left unmatched: 2. The germline V gene has CDR1 SGHDN and CDR2 FVKESK. The CDR3 is 16 amino acids. The CDR3 nucleotides are TGTGCCAGCAGCCAAGAGAGACAGGGGGCCTACAATGAGCAGTTCTTC. Translating it yields CASSQERQGAYNEQFF.